This T cell receptor (beta chain) stems from a study of cytomegalovirus exposure and HLA in healthy donors. Study results and caveats: Specificity for CMV antigens was confirmed in vitro for three of the CMV-associated chains. Several V segments, TRBV6-2 and TRBV6-3 among them, could not be told apart and were dropped. Earlier findings revealed that most TCR beta V segments proved productive either about 87% or about 30% of the time.

The ends lost 4 bases at V and 7 bases at J; junction bases unmatched: 11. Per germline, CDR1 SGDLS and CDR2 YYNGEE. CDR3 length equals 15 residues. PCR used 60 Vbeta primers and 13 Jbeta primers. Assay: immunoSEQ multiplex PCR; the TCRdb copy retains only in-frame clones and omits some. The data show 100,000 to 150,000 clones, around 87% seen once. In the case of this clone: Its specificity is not known.

The chain uses TRBV9 and TRBJ1-3, with TRBD1 matching over 7 bases. The specimen was PBMCs. The receptor was derived from a woman in her twenties or thirties in good health and CMV-seronegative. CDR3 sequence reads: CASSPRTGIYNTIYF. The DNA of the CDR3 is TGTGCCAGCAGCCCCCGGACAGGCATATACAACACCATATATTTT.